What follows are 26 T cell receptor beta chains derived from one specimen sequenced in a study of cytomegalovirus exposure and HLA in healthy donors. Primers for the PCR totalled 60 Vbeta and 13 Jbeta. Method: immunoSEQ multiplex PCR; TCRdb's copy keeps in-frame clones and lacks some. Counted here are some 140,000 clones, around 73% occurring once; the ten biggest clones make up roughly 1.3%. Input material: PBMCs. The receptors originated from a woman in her forties in good health and CMV-seronegative.

The chain uses TRBV27 and TRBJ2-1; possibly TRBD2 for D (5 bases). CDR1 is MNHEY, CDR2 SMNVEV, per germline (reference sequence). CDR3 length equals 14 residues. V lost 2 bases, J lost 7 bases, and 12 bases lay in between. Here the CDR3 DNA reads TGTGCCAGCAGTTTACAGAGGGCGAGTAATGAGCAGTTCTTC. Its translation: CASSLQRASNEQFF.

The CDR3 loop reads CASSYSTGNTEAFF. Here the CDR3 DNA reads TGTGCCAGCAGTTACTCAACAGGGAACACTGAAGCTTTCTTT. This sequence joins TRBV6-5 and TRBJ1-1, with a possible D match to TRBD1 (5 bases). V was shortened by 0 bases and J by 1 base, with 6 bases between the two germline ends. Germline CDR1 is MNHEY and CDR2 is SVGAGI. The CDR3 has 14 amino acids.

Note on this clone: Additional DNA sequences in this sample encode the identical CDR3. The CDR3 DNA reads as TGTGCCAGCAGCGTGGGGTCGGGGGGAGAGACCCAGTACTTC. This codes for CASSVGSGGETQYF. The V and J genes are TRBV9 and TRBJ2-5; 7 bases line up with TRBD2. The germline gives CDR1 SGDLS, CDR2 YYNGEE. The CDR3 contains 14 residues. Unmatched junction bases numbered 5, after V lost 2 bases and J lost 4 bases. Supplemented by reference TRBV9 and TRBJ2-5, the full variable domain reads DSGVTQTPKHLITATGQRVTLRCSPRSGDLSVYWYQQSLDQGLQFLIQYYNGEERAKGNILERFSAQQFPDLHSELNLSSLELGDSALYFCASSVGSGGETQYFGPGTRLLVL.

The V gene is TRBV5-6, the J gene TRBJ1-2; no clear D gene. Trimming cost V 0 bases and J 7 bases, with 7 bases left between them. CDR1 and CDR2 from the germline V gene are SGHDT and YYEEEE. There are 12 residues in the CDR3. The CDR3 nucleotides read TGTGCCAGCAGCTTGGAAGGAGCTGGCTACACCTTC. Translating gives CASSLEGAGYTF.

This chain connects TRBV19 to TRBJ1-5, with D hard to call. CDR1 is LNHDA and CDR2 is SQIVND in the germline V gene (reference sequence). V dropped 4 bases and J dropped 0 bases, with 16 bases sitting between them. CDR3 length: 17 amino acids. For the CDR3, the DNA is TGTGCCAGTAGTAAGAGAGGAGGCAGCTATAGCAATCAGCCCCAGCATTTT. The encoded protein is CASSKRGGSYSNQPQHF.

The V and J genes are TRBV10-3 and TRBJ2-3; maybe TRBD2 (6 bases). The CDR3 has 15 residues. Trimming took off 3 bases at V and 1 base at J, with 11 bases between the two ends. Looked up from germline, CDR1 is ENHRY and CDR2 is SYGVKD. The CDR3 loop is CAISDPGTRTDTQYF. In nucleotides, the CDR3 is TGTGCCATCAGTGACCCCGGGACTCGCACAGATACGCAGTATTTT.

This chain connects TRBV5-1 to TRBJ2-3, with 8 bases matching TRBD2. Germline CDR1 reads SGHRS; CDR2 reads YFSETQ. The CDR3 is 15 amino acids. V lost 4 bases, J lost 6 bases, and 10 bases stayed unmatched. CDR3 nucleotide sequence: TGCGCCAGCAGCGGAGTGGCGGGGGGATATGATACGCAGTATTTT. It translates to CASSGVAGGYDTQYF.

This chain connects TRBV6-5 to TRBJ2-1, with TRBD2 matching 7 bases. CDR3 length: 14 amino acids. V was clipped by 5 bases and J by 7 bases; unmatched bases: 8. Germline CDR1 is MNHEY and CDR2 is SVGAGI. CDR3 amino acids: CASSTVGRENEQFF. The CDR3 DNA sequence: TGTGCCAGCAGTACTGTGGGGAGGGAGAATGAGCAGTTCTTC.

The rearrangement links TRBV27 to TRBJ2-1, with 16 bases matching TRBD2. Looked up from germline, CDR1 is MNHEY and CDR2 is SMNVEV (reference sequence). CDR3 length: 16 amino acids. The J segment lost 8 bases and the V segment lost 2 bases, leaving 3 bases of the junction unmatched. CDR3 nucleotides: TGTGCCAGCAGTTTAGGGACTAGCGGGGGGGCAGATGAGCAGTTCTTC. Encoded protein: CASSLGTSGGADEQFF.

This clone has just a few counts. The rearrangement joins TRBV5-1 to TRBJ1-1; D gene ambiguous. Germline CDR1 reads SGHRS; CDR2 reads YFSETQ. The CDR3 loop spans 14 amino acids. Trimming took off 5 bases at V and 5 bases at J, with 16 bases between the two ends. CDR3 amino acids: CASRPEASGTEAFF. The CDR3 coding sequence is TGCGCCAGCAGACCGGAGGCCTCGGGGACTGAAGCTTTCTTT.

This chain connects TRBV7-2 to TRBJ2-3; a possible D gene is TRBD2 (6 bases). With 0 bases removed from V and 6 bases from J, the gap between germline ends came to 13 bases. This CDR3 has 15 residues. CDR1 and CDR2 (germline): SGHTA, FQGNSA. The CDR3 region has the DNA TGTGCCAGCAGCTTAGCTAGCGGTGGCGGGGATACGCAGTATTTT. It specifies CASSLASGGGDTQYF.

This chain joins TRBV18 and TRBJ1-3; TRBD1 matches 9 bases. The germline V gene has CDR1 KGHSH and CDR2 LQKENI. The CDR3 contains 20 residues. V gave up 6 bases and J gave up 0 bases; unmatched junction bases: 18. The DNA for the CDR3 is TGTGCCAGCTCTCTAGCCGGGACAGGGCGCTCCTCCAGCTCTGGAAACACCATATATTTT. It yields the protein CASSLAGTGRSSSSGNTIYF.

This clone was seen a handful of times. The genes are TRBV6-1 and TRBJ2-1, with D maybe TRBD2 (6 bases). Trimming shortened V by 7 bases and J by 7 bases, and 11 bases separated the two germline ends. The CDR3 length is 12 residues. From germline, CDR1 is MNHNS and CDR2 SASEGT. The CDR3 sequence is CASKSGRNEQFF. Here the CDR3 DNA reads TGTGCCAGCAAGTCAGGGAGGAATGAGCAGTTCTTC.

The rearrangement joins TRBV2 to TRBJ2-5; 8 bases match TRBD1. Germline values: CDR1 SNHLY, CDR2 FYNNEI. Trimming cost V 7 bases and J 5 bases; bases outside gene matches: 12. This CDR3 spans 15 amino acids. The CDR3 region is CASNPSRTGRETQYF. CDR3 DNA sequence: TGTGCCAGCAACCCTAGTAGGACAGGGAGGGAGACCCAGTACTTC.

The V call is TRBV9, the J call TRBJ2-7; D might be TRBD2 (6 bases). CDR1 is SGDLS and CDR2 is YYNGEE in the germline V gene. This CDR3 spans 16 amino acids. Trimming removed 0 bases from V and 1 base from J, with 14 bases in between. The chain's CDR3 is CASSVGEGGGSYEQYV. DNA for the CDR3: TGTGCCAGCAGCGTAGGAGAGGGTGGGGGGTCCTACGAGCAGTACGTC.

The CDR3 bases are TGTGCCAGCAGTACAGGGTTGACTAATGAAAAACTGTTTTTT. It translates to CASSTGLTNEKLFF. The chain combines TRBV6-6 with TRBJ1-4; D possibly corresponds to TRBD1 (6 bases). V lost 5 bases to trimming and J lost 2 bases, with 9 bases between them. Germline V gives CDR1 MNHNY, CDR2 SVGAGI (reference sequence). This CDR3 comprises 14 residues.

This sequence joins TRBV5-1 and TRBJ2-2, with D perhaps TRBD2 (5 bases). Trimming left V 4 bases short and J 2 bases short, with 12 bases between. The CDR3 runs 15 residues. The germline gives CDR1 SGHRS, CDR2 YFSETQ. In DNA, the CDR3 is TGCGCCAGCAGCCTGGACGGGGAAAACACCGGGGAGCTGTTTTTT. Its translation: CASSLDGENTGELFF.

For this clone: Compared with germline, one end of the junction differs, possibly owing to a read error. The genes are TRBV7-9 and TRBJ1-5, with 9 bases fitting TRBD1. Germline values: CDR1 SEHNR, CDR2 FQNEAQ (reference sequence). The length of the CDR3 is 15 residues. For the CDR3, the DNA is TGTTCCAGCAGCGTCGGGACAGGGCCTTTCCAGCCCCAGCATTTT. Translating gives CSSSVGTGPFQPQHF.

The chain couples TRBV15 to TRBJ1-2; TRBD1 matches at 7 bases. The CDR3 contains 15 residues. CDR1 is LNHNV and CDR2 is YYDKDF in the germline V gene (reference sequence). The trim removed 2 bases at V and 5 bases at J, leaving 8 bases unmatched. Written as DNA, the CDR3 is TGTGCCACCAGCAGACATACACAGGGGTTATATGGCTACACCTTC. Translation gives CATSRHTQGLYGYTF. Together with reference TRBV15 and TRBJ1-2, the CDR3 gives the full variable domain: DAMVIQNPRYQVTQFGKPVTLSCSQTLNHNVMYWYQQKSSQAPKLLFHYYDKDFNNEADTPDNFQSRRPNTSFCFLDIRSPGLGDTAMYLCATSRHTQGLYGYTFGSGTRLTVV.

The count of this clone is one. The chain has TRBV5-1 and TRBJ1-2, with D tentatively TRBD1 (6 bases). This CDR3 has 15 amino acids. Germline CDR1 SGHRS, CDR2 YFSETQ. Between the trimmed V and J ends, which lost 2 bases and 7 bases, there was a span of 18 bases. The CDR3 nucleotides are TGCGCCAGCAGCTTAAGGACAGACTCAGTCCTTGGCTACACCTTC. Its protein product is CASSLRTDSVLGYTF. Filled out from reference TRBV5-1 and TRBJ1-2, the complete variable domain reads KAGVTQTPRYLIKTRGQQVTLSCSPISGHRSVSWYQQTPGQGLQFLFEYFSETQRNKGNFPGRFSGRQFSNSRSEMNVSTLELGDSALYLCASSLRTDSVLGYTFGSGTRLTVV.

The chain links TRBV11-2 to TRBJ2-7; weak D call: TRBD2 (5 bases). From germline, CDR1 is SGHAT and CDR2 FQNNGV. V was pared by 5 bases and J by 0 bases, with 20 bases between. The CDR3 loop spans 17 amino acids. The CDR3 sequence: CASSPIRGTTSSYEQYF. CDR3 bases: TGTGCCAGCAGCCCGATTCGGGGAACAACTAGCTCCTACGAGCAGTACTTC. Complete variable domain (other parts from reference TRBV11-2 and TRBJ2-7): EAGVAQSPRYKIIEKRQSVAFWCNPISGHATLYWYQQILGQGPKLLIQFQNNGVVDDSQLPKDRFSAERLKGVDSTLKIQPAKLEDSAVYLCASSPIRGTTSSYEQYFGPGTRLTVT.

The chain carries TRBV5-5 and TRBJ2-7; possible D gene TRBD1, 5 bases. The V gene lost 0 bases and the J gene lost 1 base, with 11 bases spanning the gap. The CDR3 totals 15 residues. Germline V gene data show CDR1 as SGHKS and CDR2 as YYEKEE (reference sequence). DNA for the CDR3: TGTGCCAGCAGCTTGGGGCCGACAGTGTCCTACGAGCAGTACGTC. This sequence encodes CASSLGPTVSYEQYV.

The V call is TRBV5-6, the J call TRBJ2-1; D uncertain. V gave up 4 bases and J gave up 7 bases, with 15 bases separating them. This CDR3 has 14 residues. CDR1 is SGHDT, CDR2 YYEEEE, per germline. The CDR3 nucleotides read TGTGCCAGCAGCCCCTACCCTCGCTGGAATGAGCAGTTCTTC. It specifies CASSPYPRWNEQFF.

This clone has only a few counts. The chain uses TRBV5-1 and TRBJ1-1; perhaps TRBD1 as D (5 bases). The CDR3 covers 15 residues. The V and J ends lost 4 bases and 5 bases respectively, with 18 bases between them. Germline CDR1 SGHRS, CDR2 YFSETQ. CDR3 in DNA: TGCGCCAGCAGCCCCGGACACCAAGGATGGACTGAAGCTTTCTTT. Encoded protein: CASSPGHQGWTEAFF.

This clone turned up a few times. The rearrangement joins TRBV2 to TRBJ2-5; possible D gene TRBD1, 7 bases. Germline CDR1 and CDR2: SNHLY and FYNNEI. CDR3 length: 13 amino acids. Trimming cost V 2 bases and J 4 bases, with 8 bases left between them. The CDR3 nucleotides read TGTGCCAGCAGTGAACAGGGGGGAGAGACCCAGTACTTC. As protein: CASSEQGGETQYF.

The V and J genes are TRBV5-1 and TRBJ1-1; D ambiguous. The CDR3 length is 14 residues. Trimming removed 4 bases from V and 1 base from J, with 11 bases in between. Germline CDR1 and CDR2: SGHRS and YFSETQ. The CDR3: CASSEGGGNTEAFF. In DNA, the CDR3 is TGCGCCAGCAGCGAAGGAGGCGGGAACACTGAAGCTTTCTTT.